This TCR beta chain emerged from a study of T cell responses to AZD1222 COVID-19 vaccine (dated by TCRdb to about 2021). For the study in its entirety: AZD1222 recipients with second doses at about 4 weeks or about 12 weeks were pooled, because spike-specific TCR depth and breadth did not differ between schedules. A total of more than 230 trial participants underwent TCR sequencing, of whom 207 had received two doses of AZD1222 and approximately 26 had received two doses of the MenACWY control vaccine. Trial participants were enrolled by age into 18-55, 56-69 and 70-plus year subgroups, with about 150, 27 and 61 TCR-sequenced participants respectively.

Summary of the overall study and its limitations: No day 14 peak-response samples were available, so repertoires were characterized only after the peak T cell response. Participants were mostly white British and included more females than males, and it was suggested by the authors that clonal diversity may have been underestimated. The 56-69-year group was small, and its depth increase did not reach significance, likely because of low power. The whole spike protein was spanned by vaccine-associated CD4 TCRs, and dominant responses were seen in regions 160-218 and 743-854. Reportedly, almost half of the unique spike-specific TCRs recognized epitopes lying outside the regions that are mutated in the B.1.351 and B.1.1.7 variants. After two AZD1222 doses, spike-specific TCR breadth and depth were significantly higher than at day 0 and than in MenACWY recipients. Conclusions about previously exposed vaccinees were limited because only a handful of AZD1222 recipients were SARS-CoV-2 seropositive at baseline.

Per the germline V gene, KGHSH is the CDR1 and LQKENI is the CDR2. The V end gives up 2 bases and the J end 1 base, leaving 4 bases in the junction not matched to a gene. The CDR3 holds 16 amino acids from the cysteine to the phenylalanine. CDR3 DNA is the only sequence kept; it has 48 bases, read in frame from the first base. The CDR3 regions of human TCRbeta chains were analyzed by immunosequencing. On the authors' methods: Repertoire TCRs were matched against a reference library of SARS-CoV-2-specific TCRs generated with the MIRA antigen-specificity platform. Breadth was defined as the fraction of unique TCRs that were SARS-CoV-2-associated, and depth was defined as the fraction of total T cells that were SARS-CoV-2-associated. Each spike-specific TCR was assigned to its reactive spike region and to a CD4 or CD8 class using the MIRA data. Log10-transformed breadth and depth values were compared by one-way ANOVA with Sidak's multiple comparisons tests. As stored in TCRdb, this immuneACCESS dataset retains in-frame rearrangements with V and J assigned. A fraction of the clones does not appear; measured against another copy, unresolved V genes explain less than half of the discrepancy, and the remainder lacks a known reason. V, J and clone size reflect that table, while D and trimming were determined from the DNA. This sample is represented by 150,000 or so clones; over 75% of them were singletons. About 1.6% of the sample belongs to the ten largest clones.

Interpreted using the paper, the time point label stands for: baseline before first vaccination. Samples from vaccinated people were obtained from the UK trials COV001 and COV002, which included a single-blind randomized controlled phase 2/3 trial of AZD1222 (ChAdOx1 nCoV-19) in healthy adults. Trial participant PBMC samples were collected at day 0 and day 28 after the second dose for TCRbeta chain sequencing. This clone showed up just once. What this receptor recognizes is not known. One base away there is no much larger clone; base qualities are not given. This sequence was found in an adult in good health. Sequences were derived from peripheral blood, sampled on day 0 of AZD1222 vaccination. The chain is made from TRBV18 and TRBJ1-1; TRBD1 lines up with 10 middle nucleotides. This receptor has the CDR3 CASSPMTGGGNTEAFF. The bases read TGTGCCAGCTCACCAATGACAGGGGGCGGGAACACTGAAGCTTTCTTT.